Each of the 19 T cell receptor beta chains below was sequenced from the same sample in a study of cytomegalovirus exposure and HLA in healthy donors (dated by TCRdb to 2016 to 2017). Libraries were constructed by the immunoSEQ multiplex PCR assay. For the multiplex PCR, a mixture combining 60 forward primers for TCR Vbeta segments and 13 reverse primers for TCR Jbeta segments was used. TCRdb's version of the immuneACCESS table is confined to in-frame rearrangements and falls short of the full clone set. An unresolved V gene accounts for under half of the shortfall where checked; the remainder is of unknown origin. For this sample there are about 160,000 clones; around 80% appear just once. 4.3% of the sample lies in the top ten. Sample: PBMCs. The source is a middle-aged man in good health and CMV-seronegative.

In nucleotides, the CDR3 is TGTGCCAGCTCATTCGGGGTCTATGGCTACACCTTC. Protein product: CASSFGVYGYTF. The V gene is TRBV18, the J gene TRBJ1-2; D unresolved. This CDR3 has 12 residues. Trimming took 5 bases from V and 4 from J, leaving 8 bases between them. Germline V CDR1 and CDR2: KGHSH, LQKENI. Based on the CDR3 plus reference TRBV18 and TRBJ1-2, the full variable domain is NAGVMQNPRHLVRRRGQEARLRCSPMKGHSHVYWYRQLPEEGLKFMVYLQKENIIDESGMPKERFSAEFPKEGPSILRIQQVVRGDSAAYFCASSFGVYGYTFGSGTRLTVV.

This chain joins TRBV5-1 and TRBJ1-1; no reliable D call. The CDR3 is made up of 14 amino acids. V gave up 0 bases and J gave up 1 base, with 7 bases separating them. Germline V lookup: CDR1 SGHRS, CDR2 YFSETQ. The CDR3 sequence: CASSLGRGNTEAFF. DNA of the CDR3: TGCGCCAGCAGCTTGGGTCGGGGGAACACTGAAGCTTTCTTT.

The table lists this clone with a count of one. The chain carries TRBV5-1 and TRBJ2-2; no clear D. V gave up 0 bases and J gave up 6 bases, with 6 bases separating them. The CDR3 loop spans 13 amino acids. The V gene's germline CDR1 is SGHRS and CDR2 YFSETQ. This chain's CDR3 is CASSLEPAGELFF. The CDR3 DNA is TGCGCCAGCAGCTTGGAGCCGGCCGGGGAGCTGTTTTTT. Full variable domain (outside the CDR3, taken from reference TRBV5-1 and TRBJ2-2): KAGVTQTPRYLIKTRGQQVTLSCSPISGHRSVSWYQQTPGQGLQFLFEYFSETQRNKGNFPGRFSGRQFSNSRSEMNVSTLELGDSALYLCASSLEPAGELFFGEGSRLTVL.

CDR3 DNA sequence: TGTGCCAGCAGAGGGACACAGAACACTGAAGCTTTCTTT. Its protein product is CASRGTQNTEAFF. This sequence joins TRBV6-1 and TRBJ1-1; a weak D match, TRBD1 (6 bases). The CDR3 sequence is 13 residues long. Germline loops: CDR1 MNHNS, CDR2 SASEGT. With 6 bases removed from V and 1 base from J, the gap between germline ends came to 9 bases.

This clone was counted only a few times. The CDR3 nucleotides are TGTGCCAGTACGGGACTAACGCCCTACGAGCAGTACTTC. Translated, it gives CASTGLTPYEQYF. The V gene is TRBV19, the J gene TRBJ2-7, with 7 positions matching TRBD2. CDR3 length equals 13 residues. Trimming took 7 bases from V and 2 from J; bases not matched to a gene: 5. Germline-derived CDR1 and CDR2 are LNHDA and SQIVND (reference sequence).

This clone was seen just once. V and J are TRBV6-6 and TRBJ2-2, with TRBD1 matching over 8 bases. Germline V gene data show CDR1 as MNHNY and CDR2 as SVGAGI (reference sequence). The CDR3 spans 15 residues. V was clipped by 5 bases and J by 5 bases; unmatched bases: 7. The CDR3, as DNA: TGTGCCAGCAGTGCCGGACAGGGAAGGACCGGGGAGCTGTTTTTT. This translates into CASSAGQGRTGELFF.

V gene TRBV6-4 combines with J gene TRBJ2-1; possible D gene TRBD2, 5 bases. Germline loops: CDR1 MRHNA, CDR2 SNTAGT. This CDR3 is 13 amino acids long. Trimming pared 6 bases from V and 9 bases from J, leaving 15 bases between. The CDR3 reads CASSPDYYGEQFF. In DNA, the CDR3 is TGTGCCAGCAGCCCCGACTATTACGGTGAGCAGTTCTTC.

The chain uses TRBV2 and TRBJ2-3; possibly TRBD1 for D (6 bases). The germline V and J ends were trimmed by 9 bases and 6 bases, with 19 bases remaining between them. This CDR3 has 14 residues. Germline CDR1 and CDR2: SNHLY and FYNNEI. CDR3 residues: CASESTRTADTQYF. For the CDR3, the DNA is TGTGCCAGTGAAAGTACGCGGACAGCCGATACGCAGTATTTT.

The CDR3 region is CASSPGRGSTGELFF. DNA for the CDR3: TGTGCCAGCAGTCCCGGCAGGGGTAGCACCGGGGAGCTGTTTTTT. This chain uses TRBV27 with TRBJ2-2; the D gene is possibly TRBD1 (6 bases). Trimming took off 5 bases at V and 4 bases at J, with 14 bases between the two ends. CDR3 length: 15 amino acids. The V gene's germline CDR1 is MNHEY and CDR2 SMNVEV (reference sequence).

This clone was observed a handful of times. The chain combines TRBV30 with TRBJ2-3; possible D gene TRBD1, 6 bases. The CDR3 has 13 amino acids. V was clipped by 4 bases and J by 4 bases, with 12 bases between them. CDR1 is GTSNPN and CDR2 is SVGIG in the germline V gene (reference sequence). CDR3 residues: CAWTVRQADTQYF. DNA of the CDR3: TGTGCCTGGACCGTAAGACAGGCAGATACGCAGTATTTT.

The genes are TRBV27 and TRBJ2-3, with TRBD2 as a possible D gene (6 bases). Trimming removed 5 bases at V and 3 bases at J, with 9 bases between. CDR1 MNHEY and CDR2 SMNVEV come from the germline V gene (reference sequence). The CDR3 consists of 13 residues. CDR3 residues: CASSGGATDTQYF. Written as DNA, the CDR3 is TGTGCCAGCAGTGGCGGGGCTACAGATACGCAGTATTTT.

The gene calls are TRBV28 and TRBJ1-5; D is uncertain. V was trimmed by 3 bases and J by 0 bases, leaving 9 bases between them. Germline V gene lookup returns CDR1 MDHEN and CDR2 SYDVKM. The CDR3 extends over 15 amino acids. The DNA for the CDR3 is TGTGCCAGCAGTTTTGAGTGGTATAGCAATCAGCCCCAGCATTTT. Amino acids: CASSFEWYSNQPQHF.

The V call is TRBV5-6, the J call TRBJ1-1, with 8 bases aligning to TRBD1. Germline-derived CDR1 and CDR2 are SGHDT and YYEEEE. V was pared by 0 bases and J by 3 bases, with 13 bases of the junction left unmatched. The CDR3 spans 18 residues. The CDR3 reads CASSLVRAGGLSDTEAFF. CDR3 DNA sequence: TGTGCCAGCAGCTTGGTGAGGGCAGGGGGCTTATCGGACACTGAAGCTTTCTTT.

The chain links TRBV6-6 to TRBJ1-5; the D gene is possibly TRBD1 (5 bases). Trimming removed 6 bases from V and 5 bases from J, with 17 bases in between. CDR3 size: 15 residues. Germline V lookup: CDR1 MNHNY, CDR2 SVGAGI (reference sequence). CDR3 amino acids: CASRQPGRGDQPQHF. CDR3 in DNA: TGTGCCAGCAGGCAACCGGGACGGGGGGATCAGCCCCAGCATTTT.

This clone was seen once. The chain links TRBV2 to TRBJ1-1, with 9 bases lining up with TRBD1. From germline, CDR1 is SNHLY and CDR2 FYNNEI. This CDR3 comprises 14 residues. The V and J ends lost 6 bases and 3 bases, in that order; junction bases with no gene match: 5. CDR3 protein: CASSPGQGYTEAFF. In DNA form, the CDR3 reads TGTGCCAGCAGCCCGGGACAGGGCTACACTGAAGCTTTCTTT.

This chain connects TRBV15 to TRBJ2-5; tentative D call: TRBD2 (7 bases). Trimming cost V 5 bases and J 5 bases, with 18 bases left between them. Germline V gene sequence: CDR1 LNHNV, CDR2 YYDKDF (reference sequence). The CDR3 sequence is 15 residues long. The CDR3 DNA reads TGTGCCACCAGCCCCCGCACGGGGGGCGGGGAGACCCAGTACTTC. This codes for CATSPRTGGGETQYF. The entire variable domain, with the rest obtained from reference TRBV15 and TRBJ2-5, is as follows: DAMVIQNPRYQVTQFGKPVTLSCSQTLNHNVMYWYQQKSSQAPKLLFHYYDKDFNNEADTPDNFQSRRPNTSFCFLDIRSPGLGDTAMYLCATSPRTGGGETQYFGPGTRLLVL.

A word on this clone: The conserved closing phenylalanine or tryptophan is absent in this CDR3, likely reflecting a read error. The V gene is TRBV9, the J gene TRBJ1-2; 7 bases are a match to TRBD1. CDR3 size: 13 residues. J lost 5 bases, V lost 4 bases, and 5 bases had no gene match. Germline-derived CDR1 and CDR2 are SGDLS and YYNGEE. CDR3: CASSRGPLYGYTL. The DNA for the CDR3 is TGTGCCAGCAGCAGGGGGCCTCTTTATGGCTACACCCTC.

The chain recombines TRBV28 with TRBJ2-7, with TRBD2 matching over 9 bases. V lost 1 base, J lost 5 bases, and 6 bases stayed unmatched. CDR3 length: 15 residues. Looked up from germline, CDR1 is MDHEN and CDR2 is SYDVKM. CDR3 sequence (DNA): TGTGCCAGCAGTTTATTCGGCGGGGGGGAGAACGAGCAGTACTTC. Translation gives CASSLFGGGENEQYF.

The chain uses TRBV7-9 and TRBJ2-2; 14 bases are a match to TRBD2. This CDR3 region has 18 residues. Germline V CDR1 and CDR2: SEHNR, FQNEAQ (reference sequence). V lost 10 bases to trimming and J lost 0 bases; unmatched junction nucleotides: 10. CDR3 region: CAIQRGLAGATNTGELFF. CDR3 sequence (DNA): TGTGCCATCCAAAGGGGACTAGCGGGGGCCACGAACACCGGGGAGCTGTTTTTT.